This T cell receptor beta chain was identified during a study of radiation and T cells in renal cell carcinoma. General study findings and limits: Pretreatment tumor biopsies were lacking, so baseline clonotypes are unknown. From baseline, blood top tumor clonotypes peaked at 2 weeks post-radiation.

The repertoire was sequenced with immunoSEQ multiplex PCR; TCRdb's copy has only in-frame clones and lacks some. The sample includes about 170,000 clones, 88% of them seen just once. Described time point: blood 4 weeks post-SBRT, at nephrectomy. Treatment defined: 15 Gy SBRT to primary tumor, nephrectomy 4 weeks later. Nephrectomy followed 15 Gy stereotactic body radiation by 4 weeks. V was trimmed by 7 bases and J by 4 bases, leaving 15 bases between them. This CDR3 is 14 amino acids long. The germline gives CDR1 MNHNS, CDR2 SASEGT. This clone was seen only once. Its target is unknown. The chain links TRBV6-1 to TRBJ2-3; D possibly corresponds to TRBD2 (7 bases). The TCR comes from a woman aged 50 to 60 with renal cell carcinoma. The source was blood, collected from a patient whose treatment included radiotherapy and nephrectomy. The CDR3 region has the DNA TGTGCCAGCACCGTCACGGGGGGCTCAGATACGCAGTATTTT. It specifies CASTVTGGSDTQYF.